This entry lists 10 T cell receptor beta chains sequenced from one sample in a study of cytomegalovirus exposure and HLA in healthy donors. PCR involved 60 Vbeta and 13 Jbeta primers. The repertoire was sequenced with immunoSEQ multiplex PCR; TCRdb's copy has only in-frame clones and lacks some. The sample totals 150,000 to 200,000 clones; its top ten clones hold 1.3%. Sequencing was done on a sample of PBMCs. These receptors were collected from a woman aged 60-75 years in good health and CMV-seronegative.

V and J are TRBV11-2 and TRBJ1-4; D may be TRBD1 (6 bases). The CDR3 is 12 residues long. Deletions cut 3 bases from V and 11 bases from J, with 10 bases between. Germline V gene data show CDR1 as SGHAT and CDR2 as FQNNGV. The CDR3 loop reads CASSLSGAKLFF. CDR3 in DNA: TGTGCCAGCAGCTTGTCAGGGGCTAAACTGTTTTTT.

A note on this clone: Other nucleotide sequences from this sample produce the same CDR3. J is TRBJ2-1 and V is TRBV7-3; TRBD2 agrees at 10 bases. This CDR3 comprises 15 residues. Germline V gene data show CDR1 as SGHTA and CDR2 as FQGTGA. J gave up 0 bases and V 6 bases, and 2 bases lay outside the gene matches. The CDR3 DNA reads TGTGCCAGCAGTTCTAGCGGGGGCTCCTACAATGAGCAGTTCTTC. It is translated as CASSSSGGSYNEQFF.

V and J are TRBV29-1 and TRBJ2-3, with 8 bases lining up with TRBD2. Germline loops: CDR1 SQVTM, CDR2 ANQGSEA. Losses at the gene ends were 6 bases for V and 5 bases for J; bases not matched to a gene: 10. This CDR3 is 14 amino acids long. DNA for the CDR3: TGCAGCGTGACCTCTAGCGGGTGGGGAGATACGCAGTATTTT. The encoded protein is CSVTSSGWGDTQYF.

In the case of this clone: The same CDR3 arises from other DNA sequences in this sample as well. This chain uses TRBV2 with TRBJ1-2; 7 nucleotides agree with TRBD1. CDR3 length: 13 residues. V lost 6 bases to trimming and J lost 2 bases; unmatched junction nucleotides: 3. The germline V gene has CDR1 SNHLY and CDR2 FYNNEI. The CDR3 region is CASSRDSNYGYTF. The CDR3, as DNA: TGTGCCAGCAGCCGGGACAGCAACTATGGCTACACCTTC.

The chain links TRBV5-1 to TRBJ2-6; TRBD1 aligns across 9 bases. Germline trimming cut 0 bases from V and 1 base from J; bases unmatched to any gene: 2. This CDR3 contains 17 residues. From germline, CDR1 is SGHRS and CDR2 YFSETQ. The CDR3 DNA is TGCGCCAGCAGCTTGGAGGGACAGGGATCTGGGGCCAACGTCCTGACTTTC. Residues: CASSLEGQGSGANVLTF.

This chain links TRBV5-1 with TRBJ2-2; 8 nucleotides line up with TRBD2. This CDR3 has 16 amino acids. CDR1 is SGHRS and CDR2 is YFSETQ in the germline V gene. The V segment lost 5 bases and the J segment 6 bases; nucleotides outside the gene matches: 12. The CDR3 here is CASRSPGTSISGELFF. The CDR3 nucleotides read TGCGCCAGCAGGTCCCCCGGGACTAGTATCTCCGGGGAGCTGTTTTTT.

V usage is TRBV27 and J usage is TRBJ2-7; 9 bases line up with TRBD1. The CDR3 sequence is 15 residues long. Looked up from germline, CDR1 is MNHEY and CDR2 is SMNVEV (reference sequence). V lost 2 bases to trimming and J lost 4 bases; unmatched junction nucleotides: 6. CDR3 sequence reads: CASSLQVGQGYEQYF. The CDR3 DNA sequence: TGTGCCAGCAGTTTACAGGTGGGACAGGGATACGAGCAGTACTTC.

The gene calls are TRBV2 and TRBJ1-1; weak D call: TRBD1 (5 bases). CDR1 SNHLY and CDR2 FYNNEI come from the germline V gene. The CDR3 totals 13 residues. V lost 6 bases to trimming and J lost 4 bases, with 12 bases between them. DNA for the CDR3: TGTGCCAGCAGCTCAGGGTGGGGCACTGAAGCTTTCTTT. Protein: CASSSGWGTEAFF.

The chain links TRBV18 to TRBJ1-1, with no clear D. The CDR3 consists of 17 residues. Germline V CDR1 and CDR2: KGHSH, LQKENI. The ends were cut back, 1 base at V and 5 bases at J, with 20 bases in the middle. The CDR3 loop reads CASSPLKRGEGGTEAFF. The CDR3, as DNA: TGTGCCAGCTCACCACTTAAAAGAGGCGAGGGTGGGACTGAAGCTTTCTTT.

The V and J genes are TRBV2 and TRBJ1-6, with TRBD1 matching 8 bases. Germline values: CDR1 SNHLY, CDR2 FYNNEI. V shed 6 bases and J 9 bases; nucleotides not matched to a gene: 7. The CDR3 runs to 14 residues. The CDR3 protein is CASRRDRPSSPLHF. In DNA form, the CDR3 reads TGTGCCAGCAGACGGGACAGGCCTAGTTCACCCCTCCACTTT.